What follows are 13 T cell receptor beta chains derived from one specimen sequenced in a study of blood T cell repertoires in COVID-19 (dated by TCRdb to 2020 to 2022). The method behind the library was the immunoSEQ multiplex PCR assay. TCRdb mirrors the immuneACCESS table, restricted to in-frame sequences. Some clones are absent from its copies; in checked studies, under half trace to an unresolved V gene, and the reason for the others is unknown. This sample has roughly 75,000 clones in its table, and 80% to 95% of those were observed once. The ten top clones hold 6% to 7.5% of the sample. The sequencing sample was made of peripheral blood. The receptors come from a human donor in a cohort sampled during active COVID-19.

This clone was detected once. The gene calls are TRBV3-1 (or the pseudogene TRBV3-2) and TRBJ1-2; TRBD1 aligns across 7 bases. Trimming removed 4 bases from V and 3 bases from J; junction bases left unmatched: 17. The CDR3 is 18 amino acids. Germline assignment: CDR1 LGHDT and CDR2 YNNKEL (reference sequence). CDR3 nucleotide sequence: TGTGCCAGCAGCCTCGCCGGGACAGATAAATCGTCCTACTATGGCTACACCTTC. It codes for CASSLAGTDKSSYYGYTF.

This sequence joins TRBV27 and TRBJ1-6, with TRBD1 matching over 8 bases. The germline V gene encodes CDR1 MNHEY and CDR2 SMNVEV (reference sequence). After removal of 8 bases from V and 6 bases from J, the junction contained 9 bases not matched to a gene. CDR3 size: 15 residues. CDR3 residues: CASGARQGLNSPLHF. The CDR3 nucleotides read TGTGCCAGCGGGGCGAGACAGGGGCTTAATTCACCCCTCCACTTT.

This chain joins TRBV2 and TRBJ1-1, with TRBD1 as a possible D gene (5 bases). The germline V gene encodes CDR1 SNHLY and CDR2 FYNNEI. The length of the CDR3 is 16 residues. V lost 6 bases, J lost 0 bases, and 17 bases lay in between. This CDR3 is CASRVQINRMNTEAFF. Here the CDR3 DNA reads TGTGCCAGCAGGGTCCAAATTAACAGGATGAACACTGAAGCTTTCTTT.

The chain has TRBV5-8 and TRBJ1-4; 7 bases match TRBD1. Germline CDR1 and CDR2: SGHTS and YDEGEE. J lost 5 bases, V lost 4 bases, and 8 bases had no gene match. The CDR3 sequence is 15 residues long. The CDR3 loop reads CASSQTGKENEKLFF. CDR3 nucleotide sequence: TGTGCCAGCAGCCAGACAGGGAAGGAGAATGAAAAACTGTTTTTT.

V is TRBV24-1 and J is TRBJ2-5; unclear D gene. Germline lookup yields CDR1 KGHDR and CDR2 SFDVKD. The CDR3 contains 14 residues. The germline V and J ends were trimmed by 2 bases and 5 bases, with 11 bases remaining between them. The CDR3 sequence is CATSDSTPPETQYF. CDR3 bases: TGTGCCACCAGTGATTCAACTCCTCCGGAGACCCAGTACTTC.

The chain employs TRBV5-1 and TRBJ2-7, with 7 bases aligning to TRBD1. CDR1 is SGHRS, CDR2 YFSETQ, per germline. The CDR3 extends over 14 amino acids. V gave up 4 bases and J gave up 3 bases; unmatched junction bases: 7. CDR3 in DNA: TGCGCCAGCAGCCCGACAGGGATAAACTACGAGCAGTACTTC. It codes for CASSPTGINYEQYF.

The DNA for the CDR3 is TGTGCCAGCAGCTTGGCGGGCGGGTATGGCTACACCTTC. It translates to CASSLAGGYGYTF. The chain employs TRBV5-6 and TRBJ1-2; no reliable D call. Germline CDR1 and CDR2: SGHDT and YYEEEE. CDR3 length: 13 residues. Trimming stripped 0 bases from V and 5 bases from J, with 8 bases between.

V is TRBV30 and J is TRBJ1-1; TRBD1 might be the D (5 bases). The germline gives CDR1 GTSNPN, CDR2 SVGIG (reference sequence). The CDR3 extends over 12 amino acids. The V end was cut by 0 bases, the J end by 11 bases, with 13 bases between. CDR3 bases: TGTGCCTGGAGTGTACTCGGGGGAGGGGCTTTCTTT. It specifies CAWSVLGGGAFF.

V gene TRBV5-1 combines with J gene TRBJ1-1, with 11 positions matching TRBD1. Germline V gene data show CDR1 as SGHRS and CDR2 as YFSETQ. Unmatched junction bases numbered 11, after V lost 6 bases and J lost 4 bases. This CDR3 is built from 16 residues. CDR3 sequence reads: CASIPGTGGLGTEAFF. Here the CDR3 DNA reads TGCGCCAGCATCCCCGGGACAGGGGGATTAGGCACTGAAGCTTTCTTT.

The chain is built from TRBV9 and TRBJ1-1; D unclear. Germline V gene lookup returns CDR1 SGDLS and CDR2 YYNGEE. The CDR3 is 14 residues long. Trimming left V 1 base short and J 4 bases short, with 11 bases between. In DNA form, the CDR3 reads TGTGCCAGCAGCGTATCCCCCGGCGGCACTGAAGCTTTCTTT. This encodes CASSVSPGGTEAFF.

The CDR3 here is CASSYGQGSEAFF. The CDR3 bases are TGTGCCAGCAGCTACGGACAGGGCTCTGAAGCTTTCTTT. J is TRBJ1-1 and V is TRBV12-3 or TRBV12-4; 8 nucleotides match TRBD1. J was trimmed by 6 bases and V by 6 bases; bases with no gene match: 6. This CDR3 comprises 13 residues.

The CDR3 DNA sequence: TGTGCCAGCAGCGCTAGAAAGGCCGAGGATACGCAGTATTTT. As protein: CASSARKAEDTQYF. The chain couples TRBV2 to TRBJ2-3, with D hard to call. Deletions cut 6 bases from V and 6 bases from J, with 16 bases between. This CDR3 contains 14 residues. CDR1 and CDR2 (germline): SNHLY, FYNNEI.

The chain combines TRBV28 with TRBJ2-7; 7 bases fit TRBD1. There are 17 residues in the CDR3. CDR1 and CDR2 from the germline V gene are MDHEN and SYDVKM. Trimming cost V 3 bases and J 0 bases; bases outside gene matches: 11. The CDR3 DNA reads TGTGCCAGCAGTTTGAGGATTGGGACAGCGAGCTCCTACGAGCAGTACTTC. Residues: CASSLRIGTASSYEQYF.